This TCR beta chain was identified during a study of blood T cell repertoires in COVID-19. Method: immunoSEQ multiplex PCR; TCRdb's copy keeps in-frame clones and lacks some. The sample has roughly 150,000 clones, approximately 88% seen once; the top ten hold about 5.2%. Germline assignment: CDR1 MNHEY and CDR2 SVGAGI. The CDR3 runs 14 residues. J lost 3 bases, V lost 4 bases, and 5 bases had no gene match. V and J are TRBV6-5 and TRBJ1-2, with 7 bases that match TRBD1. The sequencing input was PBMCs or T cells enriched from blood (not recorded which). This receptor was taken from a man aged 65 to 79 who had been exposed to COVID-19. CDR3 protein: CASSSNRGHYGYTF. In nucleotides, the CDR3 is TGTGCCAGCAGTTCCAACAGGGGTCACTATGGCTACACCTTC.